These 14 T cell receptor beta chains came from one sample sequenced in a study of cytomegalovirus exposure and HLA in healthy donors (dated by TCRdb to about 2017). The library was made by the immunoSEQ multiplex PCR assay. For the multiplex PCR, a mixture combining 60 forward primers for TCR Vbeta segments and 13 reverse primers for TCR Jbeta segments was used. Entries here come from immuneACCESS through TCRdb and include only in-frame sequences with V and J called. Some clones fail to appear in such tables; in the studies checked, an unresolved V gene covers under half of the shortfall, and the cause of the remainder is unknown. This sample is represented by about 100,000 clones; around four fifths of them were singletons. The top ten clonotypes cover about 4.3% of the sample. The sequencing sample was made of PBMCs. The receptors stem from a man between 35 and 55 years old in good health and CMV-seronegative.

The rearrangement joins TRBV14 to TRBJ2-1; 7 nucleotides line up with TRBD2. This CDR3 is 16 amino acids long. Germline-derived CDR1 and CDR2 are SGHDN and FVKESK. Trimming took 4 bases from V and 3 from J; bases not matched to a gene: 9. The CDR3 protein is CASSRGPGGYYNEQFF. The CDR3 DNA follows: TGTGCCAGCAGCCGAGGGCCGGGGGGATACTACAATGAGCAGTTCTTC.

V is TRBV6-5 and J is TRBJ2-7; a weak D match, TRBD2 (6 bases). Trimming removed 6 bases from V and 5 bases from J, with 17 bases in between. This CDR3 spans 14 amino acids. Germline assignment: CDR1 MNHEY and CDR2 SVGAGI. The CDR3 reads CASSIGGLTDEQYV. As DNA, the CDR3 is TGTGCCAGCAGCATTGGGGGGTTGACTGACGAGCAGTACGTC.

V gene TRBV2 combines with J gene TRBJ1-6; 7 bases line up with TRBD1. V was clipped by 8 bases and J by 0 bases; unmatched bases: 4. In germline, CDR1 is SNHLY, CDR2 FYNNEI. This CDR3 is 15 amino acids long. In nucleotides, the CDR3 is TGTGCCAGCCAGGGGGAAGGCTCCTATAATTCACCCCTCCACTTT. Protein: CASQGEGSYNSPLHF.

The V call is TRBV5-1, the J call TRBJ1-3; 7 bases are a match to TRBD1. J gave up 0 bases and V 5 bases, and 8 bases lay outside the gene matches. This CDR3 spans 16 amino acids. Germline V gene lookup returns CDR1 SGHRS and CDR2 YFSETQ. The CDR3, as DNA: TGCGCCAGCAGAGAGGCCGGGACAGCCTCTGGAAACACCATATATTTT. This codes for CASREAGTASGNTIYF.

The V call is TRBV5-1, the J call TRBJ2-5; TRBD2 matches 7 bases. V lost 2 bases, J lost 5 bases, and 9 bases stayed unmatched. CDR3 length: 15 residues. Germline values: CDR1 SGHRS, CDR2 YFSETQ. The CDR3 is CASSFRAREGETQYF. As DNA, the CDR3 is TGCGCCAGCAGCTTCCGGGCCAGGGAGGGGGAGACCCAGTACTTC.

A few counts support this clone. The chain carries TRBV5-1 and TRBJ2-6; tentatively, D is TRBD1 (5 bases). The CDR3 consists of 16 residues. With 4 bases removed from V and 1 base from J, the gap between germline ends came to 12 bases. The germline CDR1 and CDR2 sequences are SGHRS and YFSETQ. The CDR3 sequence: CASSLAPGSGANVLTF. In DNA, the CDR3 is TGCGCCAGCAGCCTGGCACCAGGGTCTGGGGCCAACGTCCTGACTTTC.

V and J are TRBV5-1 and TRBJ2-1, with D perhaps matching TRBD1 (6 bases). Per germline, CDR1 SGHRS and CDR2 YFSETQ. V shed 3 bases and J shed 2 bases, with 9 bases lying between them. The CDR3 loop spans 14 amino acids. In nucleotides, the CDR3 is TGCGCCAGCAGCTCCCGGGACACCTACAATGAGCAGTTCTTC. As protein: CASSSRDTYNEQFF.

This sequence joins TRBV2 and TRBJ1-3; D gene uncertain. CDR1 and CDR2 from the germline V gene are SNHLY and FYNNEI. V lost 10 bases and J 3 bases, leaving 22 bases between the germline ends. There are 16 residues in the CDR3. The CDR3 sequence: CATSVEAGGNGNTIYF. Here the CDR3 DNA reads TGTGCCACCTCGGTCGAGGCAGGAGGGAATGGAAACACCATATATTTT.

CDR3 in amino acids: CASRGQGYNQPQHF. As DNA, the CDR3 is TGTGCCAGCAGGGGACAGGGGTACAATCAGCCCCAGCATTTT. J is TRBJ1-5 and V is TRBV7-8; 10 nucleotides agree with TRBD1. This CDR3 comprises 14 residues. V lost 6 bases and J lost 3; bases outside the gene matches: 2. CDR1 and CDR2 from the germline V gene are SGHVS and FQNEAQ.

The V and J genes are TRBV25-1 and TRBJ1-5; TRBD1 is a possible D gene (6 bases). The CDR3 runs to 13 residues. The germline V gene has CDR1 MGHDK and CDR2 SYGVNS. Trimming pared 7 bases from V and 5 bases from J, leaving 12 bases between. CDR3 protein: CASTGGLYQPQHF. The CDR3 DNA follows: TGTGCCAGCACGGGGGGCCTTTATCAGCCCCAGCATTTT.

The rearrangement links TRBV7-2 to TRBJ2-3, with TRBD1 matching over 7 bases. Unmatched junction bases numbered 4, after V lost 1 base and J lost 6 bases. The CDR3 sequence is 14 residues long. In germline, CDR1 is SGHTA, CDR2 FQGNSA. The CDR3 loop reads CASSLEGAVDTQYF. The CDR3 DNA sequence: TGTGCCAGCAGCTTAGAGGGGGCGGTGGATACGCAGTATTTT.

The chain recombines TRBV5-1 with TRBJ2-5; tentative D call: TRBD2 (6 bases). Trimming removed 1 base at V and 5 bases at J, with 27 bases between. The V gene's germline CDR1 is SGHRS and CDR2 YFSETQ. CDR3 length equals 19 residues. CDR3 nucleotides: TGCGCCAGCAGCTTGAGGGCTCCCGGGACTGGGAGAGTTTGGGAGACCCAGTACTTC. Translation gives CASSLRAPGTGRVWETQYF.

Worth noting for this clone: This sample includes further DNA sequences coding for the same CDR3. The CDR3, as DNA: TGTGCCAGCAGTAGGAGGGGGGGAGTTGAAAAACTGTTTTTT. As protein: CASSRRGGVEKLFF. The chain is built from TRBV5-4 and TRBJ1-4; tentative D call: TRBD1 (6 bases). This CDR3 has 14 amino acids. CDR1 and CDR2 from the germline V gene are SGHNT and YYREEE (reference sequence). With 5 bases removed from V and 7 bases from J, the gap between germline ends came to 15 bases.

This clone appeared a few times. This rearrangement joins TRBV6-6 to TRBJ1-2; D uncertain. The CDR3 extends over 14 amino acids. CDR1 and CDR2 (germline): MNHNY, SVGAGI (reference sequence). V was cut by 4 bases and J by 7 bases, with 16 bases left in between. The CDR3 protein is CASSSQDGGFGYTF. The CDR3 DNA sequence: TGTGCCAGCAGTTCCCAGGACGGAGGCTTTGGCTACACCTTC.